This is a list of T cell receptor beta chains from one sample in a study of shared clonotypes between healthy human individuals. Data came from immunoSEQ multiplex PCR; TCRdb stores just in-frame clones and leaves some out. The data contain approximately 1.4 million clones, approximately 98% of them singletons. What was sequenced was naive CD4+ T cells sorted from blood. The receptor set was obtained from a man aged 25 to 45 in good health. CDR3s include the opening cysteine and the closing phenylalanine or tryptophan. Each record gives: clone size, D gene, V gene, J gene, CDR3 protein, CDR3 DNA. D genes are given only for firm matches. Clone size, where shown, is once, few, many, or a class for clones that have expanded.

clone_size: -
d_call: TRBD2
v_call: TRBV2
j_call: TRBJ2-3
cdr3_aa: CASSGTRYRGTSGSSDTQYF
cdr3_nt: TGTGCCAGCAGTGGAACCCGATACCGTGGGACTAGCGGGAGTTCAGATACGCAGTATTTT

clone_size: -
d_call: -
v_call: TRBV5-4
j_call: TRBJ2-7
cdr3_aa: CASSTRQGGYYEQYF
cdr3_nt: TGTGCCAGCAGCACCCGACAGGGAGGGTACTACGAGCAGTACTTC

clone_size: -
d_call: -
v_call: TRBV28
j_call: TRBJ1-1
cdr3_aa: CASSDPRKGDFEAFF
cdr3_nt: TGTGCCAGCAGTGATCCCCGCAAGGGAGATTTTGAAGCTTTCTTT

clone_size: -
d_call: -
v_call: TRBV30
j_call: TRBJ2-2
cdr3_aa: CAWSQTTRNTGELFF
cdr3_nt: TGTGCCTGGAGCCAGACGACTAGAAACACCGGGGAGCTGTTTTTT

clone_size: -
d_call: TRBD1
v_call: TRBV28
j_call: TRBJ2-7
cdr3_aa: CASSGPGGQGFYEQYF
cdr3_nt: TGTGCCAGCAGCGGGCCTGGGGGACAGGGGTTCTACGAGCAGTACTTC

clone_size: once
d_call: -
v_call: TRBV5-6
j_call: TRBJ2-5
cdr3_aa: CASSLVGTMGTQYF
cdr3_nt: TGTGCCAGCAGCTTGGTCGGGACCATGGGGACCCAGTACTTC

clone_size: -
d_call: -
v_call: TRBV7-9
j_call: TRBJ2-3
cdr3_aa: CASSRGEVTSTDTQYF
cdr3_nt: TGTGCCAGCAGCCGTGGGGAGGTGACTAGCACAGATACGCAGTATTTT

clone_size: -
d_call: -
v_call: TRBV5-1
j_call: TRBJ2-1
cdr3_aa: CASSFSPGAYNEQFF
cdr3_nt: TGCGCCAGCAGCTTTTCCCCTGGGGCATACAATGAGCAGTTCTTC

clone_size: -
d_call: -
v_call: TRBV4-2
j_call: TRBJ1-3
cdr3_aa: CASSPRWSGGTGNTIYF
cdr3_nt: TGTGCCAGCAGCCCAAGATGGAGTGGGGGAACTGGAAACACCATATATTTT

clone_size: -
d_call: -
v_call: TRBV9
j_call: TRBJ2-7
cdr3_aa: CASSPTAGSYEQYF
cdr3_nt: TGTGCCAGCAGTCCCACGGCAGGCTCCTACGAGCAGTACTTC

clone_size: -
d_call: TRBD1
v_call: TRBV2
j_call: TRBJ1-2
cdr3_aa: CASRTSQGDGYTF
cdr3_nt: TGTGCCAGCAGGACGTCTCAGGGGGATGGCTACACCTTC

clone_size: -
d_call: TRBD2
v_call: TRBV29-1
j_call: TRBJ2-7
cdr3_aa: CSALRGGGEQYF
cdr3_nt: TGCAGCGCCCTTCGGGGGGGCGGCGAGCAGTACTTC

clone_size: -
d_call: -
v_call: TRBV27
j_call: TRBJ2-3
cdr3_aa: CASSPSTDTQYF
cdr3_nt: TGTGCCAGCAGCCCAAGCACAGATACGCAGTATTTT

clone_size: -
d_call: -
v_call: TRBV19
j_call: TRBJ2-1
cdr3_aa: CASSLNLGRPGNEQFF
cdr3_nt: TGTGCCAGTAGCCTCAACTTGGGTAGGCCGGGGAATGAGCAGTTCTTC

clone_size: -
d_call: TRBD2
v_call: TRBV7-9
j_call: TRBJ2-1
cdr3_aa: CASTQVIAGGGEQFF
cdr3_nt: TGTGCCAGCACCCAGGTGATAGCGGGAGGAGGGGAGCAGTTCTTC

clone_size: -
d_call: -
v_call: TRBV5-4
j_call: TRBJ2-2
cdr3_aa: CASSLGLVINTGELFF
cdr3_nt: TGTGCCAGCAGCTTGGGGCTAGTAATCAACACCGGGGAGCTGTTTTTT

clone_size: -
d_call: TRBD1
v_call: TRBV29-1
j_call: TRBJ2-2
cdr3_aa: CSITRDRVETGELFF
cdr3_nt: TGCAGCATCACTCGGGACAGGGTTGAAACCGGGGAGCTGTTTTTT

clone_size: once
d_call: TRBD1
v_call: TRBV6-1
j_call: TRBJ2-7
cdr3_aa: CASSVRDRAHEQYF
cdr3_nt: TGTGCCAGCAGTGTCCGGGACAGGGCCCACGAGCAGTACTTC

clone_size: -
d_call: TRBD1
v_call: TRBV9
j_call: TRBJ2-4
cdr3_aa: CASSVGGTGHNIQYF
cdr3_nt: TGTGCCAGCAGCGTAGGGGGGACAGGGCACAACATTCAGTACTTC

clone_size: -
d_call: -
v_call: TRBV18
j_call: TRBJ2-2
cdr3_aa: CASDGTLNTGELFF
cdr3_nt: TGTGCCAGTGACGGGACGTTGAACACCGGGGAGCTGTTTTTT

clone_size: -
d_call: TRBD1
v_call: TRBV7-3
j_call: TRBJ1-1
cdr3_aa: CASSLKGTPGQPMNTEAFF
cdr3_nt: TGTGCCAGCAGCTTAAAGGGGACCCCGGGACAGCCCATGAACACTGAAGCTTTCTTT

clone_size: -
d_call: TRBD2
v_call: TRBV28
j_call: TRBJ2-1
cdr3_aa: CASSLKREAQEDNNEQFF
cdr3_nt: TGTGCCAGCAGTTTGAAGCGGGAGGCCCAAGAGGACAACAATGAGCAGTTCTTC

clone_size: once
d_call: -
v_call: TRBV11-2
j_call: TRBJ2-2
cdr3_aa: CASSGASTGELFF
cdr3_nt: TGTGCCAGCAGCGGGGCGAGCACCGGGGAGCTGTTTTTT

clone_size: -
d_call: -
v_call: TRBV18
j_call: TRBJ2-3
cdr3_aa: CASSRGLPVVSSTDTQYF
cdr3_nt: TGTGCCAGCTCACGCGGACTCCCTGTGGTTTCTAGCACAGATACGCAGTATTTT